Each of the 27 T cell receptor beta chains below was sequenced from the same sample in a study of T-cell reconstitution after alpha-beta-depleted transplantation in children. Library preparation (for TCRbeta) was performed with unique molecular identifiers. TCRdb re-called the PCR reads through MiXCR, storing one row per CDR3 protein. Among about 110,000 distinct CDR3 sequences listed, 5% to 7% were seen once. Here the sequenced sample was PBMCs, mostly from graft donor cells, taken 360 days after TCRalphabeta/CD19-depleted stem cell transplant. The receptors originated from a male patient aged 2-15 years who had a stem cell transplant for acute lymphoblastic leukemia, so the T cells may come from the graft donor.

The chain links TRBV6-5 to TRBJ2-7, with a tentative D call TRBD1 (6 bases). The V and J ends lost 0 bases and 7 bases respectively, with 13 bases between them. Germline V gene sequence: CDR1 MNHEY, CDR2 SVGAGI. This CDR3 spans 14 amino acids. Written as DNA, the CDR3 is TGTGCCAGCAGTTACTCTCCAGGGGTCGGGGAGCAGTACTTC. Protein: CASSYSPGVGEQYF.

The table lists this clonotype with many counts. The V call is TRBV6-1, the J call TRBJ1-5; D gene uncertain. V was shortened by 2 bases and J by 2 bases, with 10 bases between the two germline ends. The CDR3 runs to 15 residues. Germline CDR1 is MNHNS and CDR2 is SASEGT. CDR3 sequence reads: CASSERHGGNQPQHF. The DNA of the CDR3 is TGTGCCAGCAGTGAACGGCATGGGGGCAATCAGCCCCAGCATTTT.

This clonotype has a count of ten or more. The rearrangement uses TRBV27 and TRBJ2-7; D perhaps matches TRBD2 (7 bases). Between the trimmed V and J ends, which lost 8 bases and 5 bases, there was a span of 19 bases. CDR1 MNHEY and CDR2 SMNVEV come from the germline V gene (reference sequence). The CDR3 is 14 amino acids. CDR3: CASASRGGHHEQYF. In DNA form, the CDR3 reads TGTGCCAGCGCCTCTAGGGGGGGTCACCACGAGCAGTACTTC.

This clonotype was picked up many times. This CDR3 is CSAVGGPLYEQYF. In DNA form, the CDR3 reads TGCAGCGCCGTAGGGGGTCCCCTCTACGAGCAGTACTTC. The chain is built from TRBV29-1 and TRBJ2-7; a weak D match, TRBD1 (6 bases). V was clipped by 7 bases and J by 3 bases, with 16 bases between them. The CDR3 length is 13 residues. Germline loops: CDR1 SQVTM, CDR2 ANQGSEA.

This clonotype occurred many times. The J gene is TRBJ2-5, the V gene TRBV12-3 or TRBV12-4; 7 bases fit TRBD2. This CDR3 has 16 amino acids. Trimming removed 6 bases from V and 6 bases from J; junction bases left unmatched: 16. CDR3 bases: TGTGCCAGCAGCAAACTTAGGCTAGCGGACGGGAAGACCCAGTACTTC. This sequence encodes CASSKLRLADGKTQYF.

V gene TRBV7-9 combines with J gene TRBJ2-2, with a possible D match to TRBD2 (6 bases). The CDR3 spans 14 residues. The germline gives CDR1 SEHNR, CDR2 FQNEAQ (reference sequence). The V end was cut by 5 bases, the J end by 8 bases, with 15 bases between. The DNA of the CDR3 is TGTGCCAGCAGCCCCTCGGGACTTCCGGGGGAGCTGTTTTTT. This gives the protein CASSPSGLPGELFF.

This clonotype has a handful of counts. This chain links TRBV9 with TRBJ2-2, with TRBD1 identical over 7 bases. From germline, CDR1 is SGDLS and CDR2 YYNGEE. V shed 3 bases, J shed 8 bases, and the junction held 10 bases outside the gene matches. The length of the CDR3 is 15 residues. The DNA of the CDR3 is TGTGCCAGCAGCGACCAGAGAGGGGGCATGGGGGAGCTGTTTTTT. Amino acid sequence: CASSDQRGGMGELFF.

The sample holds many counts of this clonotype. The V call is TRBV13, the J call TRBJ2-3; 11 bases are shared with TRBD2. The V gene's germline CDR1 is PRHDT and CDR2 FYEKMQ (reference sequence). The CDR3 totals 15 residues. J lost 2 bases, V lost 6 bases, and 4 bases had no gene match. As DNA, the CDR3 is TGTGCCAGCAGTTGGACTAGCGGGCACACAGATACGCAGTATTTT. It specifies CASSWTSGHTDTQYF. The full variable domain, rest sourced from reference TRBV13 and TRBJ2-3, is AAGVIQSPRHLIKEKRETATLKCYPIPRHDTVYWYQQGPGQDPQFLISFYEKMQSDKGSIPDRFSAQQFSDYHSELNMSSLELGDSALYFCASSWTSGHTDTQYFGPGTRLTVL.

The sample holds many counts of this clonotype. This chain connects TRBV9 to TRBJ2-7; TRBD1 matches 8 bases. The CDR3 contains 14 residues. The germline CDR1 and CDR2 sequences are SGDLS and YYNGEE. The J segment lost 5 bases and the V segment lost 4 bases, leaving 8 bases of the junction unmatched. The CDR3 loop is CASSFGTGLDEQYF. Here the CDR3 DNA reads TGTGCCAGCAGCTTCGGGACAGGTTTGGACGAGCAGTACTTC.

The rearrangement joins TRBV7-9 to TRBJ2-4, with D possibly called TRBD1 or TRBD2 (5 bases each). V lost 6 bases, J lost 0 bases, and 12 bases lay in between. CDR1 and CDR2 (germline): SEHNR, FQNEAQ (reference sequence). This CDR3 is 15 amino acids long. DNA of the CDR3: TGTGCCAGCAGTGAGGGGAACTTAGCCAAAAACATTCAGTACTTC. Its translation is CASSEGNLAKNIQYF. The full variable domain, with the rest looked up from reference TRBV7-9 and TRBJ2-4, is DTGVSQNPRHKITKRGQNVTFRCDPISEHNRLYWYRQTLGQGPEFLTYFQNEAQLEKSRLLSDRFSAERPKGSFSTLEIQRTEQGDSAMYLCASSEGNLAKNIQYFGAGTRLSVL.

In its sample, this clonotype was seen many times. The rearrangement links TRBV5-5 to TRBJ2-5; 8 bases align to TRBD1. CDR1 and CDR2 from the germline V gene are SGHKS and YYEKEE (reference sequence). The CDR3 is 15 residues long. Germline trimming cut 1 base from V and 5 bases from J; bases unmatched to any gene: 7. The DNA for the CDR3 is TGTGCCAGCAGCTTGCAGCAGGGGGCTAGGGAGACCCAGTACTTC. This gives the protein CASSLQQGARETQYF.

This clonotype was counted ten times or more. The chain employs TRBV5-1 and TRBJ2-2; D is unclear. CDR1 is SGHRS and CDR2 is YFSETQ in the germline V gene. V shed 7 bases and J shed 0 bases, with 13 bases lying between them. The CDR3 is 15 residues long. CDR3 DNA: TGCGCCAGCGGAATAGGGCCTCCGAACACCGGGGAGCTGTTTTTT. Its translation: CASGIGPPNTGELFF. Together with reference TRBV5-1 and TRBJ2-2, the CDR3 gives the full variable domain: KAGVTQTPRYLIKTRGQQVTLSCSPISGHRSVSWYQQTPGQGLQFLFEYFSETQRNKGNFPGRFSGRQFSNSRSEMNVSTLELGDSALYLCASGIGPPNTGELFFGEGSRLTVL.

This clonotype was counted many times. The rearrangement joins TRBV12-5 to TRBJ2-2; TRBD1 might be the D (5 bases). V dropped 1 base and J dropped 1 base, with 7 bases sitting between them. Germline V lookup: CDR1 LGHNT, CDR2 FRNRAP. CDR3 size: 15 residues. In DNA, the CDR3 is TGTGCTAGTGGTTTGGACAGGTTGAACACCGGGGAGCTGTTTTTT. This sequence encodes CASGLDRLNTGELFF. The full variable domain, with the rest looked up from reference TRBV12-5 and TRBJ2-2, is DARVTQTPRHKVTEMGQEVTMRCQPILGHNTVFWYRQTMMQGLELLAYFRNRAPLDDSGMPKDRFSAEMPDATLATLKIQPSEPRDSAVYFCASGLDRLNTGELFFGEGSRLTVL.

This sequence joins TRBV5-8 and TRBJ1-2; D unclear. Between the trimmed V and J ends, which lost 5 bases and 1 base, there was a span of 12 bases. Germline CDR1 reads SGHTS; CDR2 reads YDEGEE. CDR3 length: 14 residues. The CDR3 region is CASRAAGLNYGYTF. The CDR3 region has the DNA TGTGCCAGCAGGGCCGCGGGCCTTAACTATGGCTACACCTTC.

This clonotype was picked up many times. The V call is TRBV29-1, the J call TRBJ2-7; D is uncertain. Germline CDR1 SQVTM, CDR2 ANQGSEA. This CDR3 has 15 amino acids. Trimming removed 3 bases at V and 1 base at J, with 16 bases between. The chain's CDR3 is CSVEDARAGSYEQYF. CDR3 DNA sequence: TGCAGCGTTGAGGACGCCCGTGCCGGGTCCTACGAGCAGTACTTC.

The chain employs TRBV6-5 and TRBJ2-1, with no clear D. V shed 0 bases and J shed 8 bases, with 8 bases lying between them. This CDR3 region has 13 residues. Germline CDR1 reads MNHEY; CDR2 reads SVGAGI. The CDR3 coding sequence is TGTGCCAGCAGTTACTCTAGGGTCCATGAGCAGTTCTTC. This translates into CASSYSRVHEQFF.

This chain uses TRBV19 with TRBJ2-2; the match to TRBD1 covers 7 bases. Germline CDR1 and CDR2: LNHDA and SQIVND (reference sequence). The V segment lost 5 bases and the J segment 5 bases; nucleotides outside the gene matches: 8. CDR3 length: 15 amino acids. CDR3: CASSPRQGTTGELFF. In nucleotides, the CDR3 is TGTGCCAGTAGTCCCCGACAGGGCACTACCGGGGAGCTGTTTTTT.

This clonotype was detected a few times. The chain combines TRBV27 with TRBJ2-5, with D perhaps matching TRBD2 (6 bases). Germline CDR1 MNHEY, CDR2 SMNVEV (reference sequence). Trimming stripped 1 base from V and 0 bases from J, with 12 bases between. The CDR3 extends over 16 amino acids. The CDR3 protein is CASSLFPGTYQETQYF. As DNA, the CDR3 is TGTGCCAGCAGTTTATTTCCAGGGACTTACCAAGAGACCCAGTACTTC.

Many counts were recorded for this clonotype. CDR3 DNA sequence: TGTGCCACCACATTAGCGGGGATCTCCTACAATGAGCAGTTCTTC. The encoded protein is CATTLAGISYNEQFF. This chain uses TRBV10-3 with TRBJ2-1, with 8 bases that match TRBD2. V lost 10 bases and J lost 0; bases outside the gene matches: 8. The CDR3 has 15 residues. Germline-derived CDR1 and CDR2 are ENHRY and SYGVKD.

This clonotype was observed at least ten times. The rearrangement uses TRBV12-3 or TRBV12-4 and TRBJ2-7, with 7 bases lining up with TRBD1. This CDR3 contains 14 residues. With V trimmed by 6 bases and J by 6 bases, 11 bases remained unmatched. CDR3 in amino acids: CASSRGGMGIEQYF. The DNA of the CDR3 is TGTGCCAGCAGCCGAGGGGGCATGGGGATCGAGCAGTACTTC.

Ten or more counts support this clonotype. CDR3 bases: TGTGCCAGCAGCAATCCCCAAGAGACCCAGTACTTC. Protein sequence: CASSNPQETQYF. This chain connects TRBV6-5 to TRBJ2-5; D ambiguous. V shed 6 bases and J shed 1 base, with 6 bases lying between them. Germline CDR1 and CDR2: MNHEY and SVGAGI. This CDR3 region has 12 residues.

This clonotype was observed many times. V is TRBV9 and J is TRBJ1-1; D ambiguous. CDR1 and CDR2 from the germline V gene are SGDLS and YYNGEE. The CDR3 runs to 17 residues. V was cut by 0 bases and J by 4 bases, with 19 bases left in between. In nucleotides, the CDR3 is TGTGCCAGCAGCGTAGTTCGCGGCCCTTACCGGGGCACTGAAGCTTTCTTT. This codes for CASSVVRGPYRGTEAFF.

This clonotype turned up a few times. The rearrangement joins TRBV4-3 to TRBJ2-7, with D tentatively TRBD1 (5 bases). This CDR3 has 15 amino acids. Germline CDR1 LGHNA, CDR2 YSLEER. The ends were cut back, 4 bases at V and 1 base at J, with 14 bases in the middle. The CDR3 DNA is TGCGCCAGCAGCCGCAGGGCGGTTAGTTCCTACGAGCAGTACTTC. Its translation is CASSRRAVSSYEQYF.

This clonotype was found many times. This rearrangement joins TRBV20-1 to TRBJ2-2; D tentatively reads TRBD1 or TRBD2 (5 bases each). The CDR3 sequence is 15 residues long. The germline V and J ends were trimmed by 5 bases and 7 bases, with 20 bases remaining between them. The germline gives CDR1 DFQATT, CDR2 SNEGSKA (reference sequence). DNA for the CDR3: TGCAGTGCTGCGGGTCTAGGGGAGATATTCGGGGAGCTGTTTTTT. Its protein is CSAAGLGEIFGELFF.

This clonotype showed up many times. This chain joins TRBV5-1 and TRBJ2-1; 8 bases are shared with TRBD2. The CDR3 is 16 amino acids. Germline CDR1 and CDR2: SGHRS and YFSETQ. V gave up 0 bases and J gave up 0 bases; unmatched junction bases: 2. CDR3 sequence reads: CASSLVSGSSYNEQFF. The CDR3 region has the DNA TGCGCCAGCAGCTTGGTGAGCGGGAGCTCCTACAATGAGCAGTTCTTC.

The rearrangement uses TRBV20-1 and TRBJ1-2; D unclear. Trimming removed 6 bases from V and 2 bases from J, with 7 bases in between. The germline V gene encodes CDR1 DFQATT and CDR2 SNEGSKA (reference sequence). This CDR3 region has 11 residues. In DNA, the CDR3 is TGCAGTGCGATTCCGAACTATGGCTACACCTTC. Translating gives CSAIPNYGYTF.

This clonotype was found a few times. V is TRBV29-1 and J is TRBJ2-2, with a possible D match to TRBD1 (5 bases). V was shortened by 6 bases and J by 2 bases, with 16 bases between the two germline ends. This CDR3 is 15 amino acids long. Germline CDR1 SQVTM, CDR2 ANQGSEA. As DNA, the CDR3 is TGCAGCGTCGCCCAAGGGGCATATAACACCGGGGAGCTGTTTTTT. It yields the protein CSVAQGAYNTGELFF.